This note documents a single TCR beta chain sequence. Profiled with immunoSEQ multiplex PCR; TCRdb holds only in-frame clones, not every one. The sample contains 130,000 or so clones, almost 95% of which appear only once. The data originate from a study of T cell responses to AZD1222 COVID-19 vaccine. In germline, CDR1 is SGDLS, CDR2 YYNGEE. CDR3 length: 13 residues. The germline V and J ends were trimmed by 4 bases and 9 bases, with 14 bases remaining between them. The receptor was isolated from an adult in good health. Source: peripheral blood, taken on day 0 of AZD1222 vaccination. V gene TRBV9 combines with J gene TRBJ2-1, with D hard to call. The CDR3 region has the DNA TGTGCCAGCAGCCCGCAGAGTAGGTCTGAGCAGTTCTTC. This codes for CASSPQSRSEQFF.